This TCR beta chain was sequenced in a study of T cell responses to AZD1222 COVID-19 vaccine. Study-level points and caveats: Repertoire sampling happened only post peak T cell response. Spike regions recognized by vaccine-associated CD4 TCRs spanned the protein, led by 160-218 and 743-854. Reports indicate that nearly half of spike-specific TCRs are directed at unmutated variant regions.

V was shortened by 3 bases and J by 14 bases, with 17 bases between the two germline ends. The germline gives CDR1 LGHDT, CDR2 YNNKEL (reference sequence). The CDR3 is 14 residues long. Method: immunoSEQ multiplex PCR; TCRdb's copy keeps in-frame clones and lacks some. The sample has about 150,000 clones; 87% are singletons. About this clone: Its antigen remains unknown.

Sample: peripheral blood, taken 28 days after the second AZD1222 dose. The chain employs TRBV3-1 (or the pseudogene TRBV3-2) and TRBJ1-6, with no clear D. The sequence came from an adult who received the AZD1222 COVID-19 vaccine. CDR3 DNA sequence: TGTGCCAGCAGCCATTTCGGGTCCGAAGGAACCCTCCACTTT. Amino acid sequence: CASSHFGSEGTLHF.